This T cell receptor (beta chain) comes out of a study of cytomegalovirus exposure and HLA in healthy donors. On the study more broadly: It was reported in a later analysis that the same platform had been used for the 120 or so validation repertoires as for the 550 to 700 first-cohort repertoires.

V lost 6 bases, J lost 5 bases, and 7 bases lay in between. This CDR3 spans 11 amino acids. Germline lookup yields CDR1 MNHEY and CDR2 SVGAGI. Study conclusions and caveats: According to a later analysis, TCR clusters from the first cohort tended to co-occur in the 120 or so validation repertoires. Specificity for CMV antigens was confirmed in vitro for a few of the CMV-associated chains.

Regarding this clone: Its matching antigen is unknown.

Libraries were prepared by immunoSEQ multiplex PCR; TCRdb keeps only in-frame clonotypes and omits some of them. The table records more than 250,000 clones, about nine tenths of them present only once. Input material: PBMCs. This TCR was recovered from a woman aged 18-29 years in good health and CMV-seronegative. This chain uses TRBV6-5 with TRBJ1-2, with unresolved D. CDR3 amino acids: CASRSFYGYTF. DNA of the CDR3: TGTGCCAGCAGGTCGTTTTATGGCTACACCTTC.